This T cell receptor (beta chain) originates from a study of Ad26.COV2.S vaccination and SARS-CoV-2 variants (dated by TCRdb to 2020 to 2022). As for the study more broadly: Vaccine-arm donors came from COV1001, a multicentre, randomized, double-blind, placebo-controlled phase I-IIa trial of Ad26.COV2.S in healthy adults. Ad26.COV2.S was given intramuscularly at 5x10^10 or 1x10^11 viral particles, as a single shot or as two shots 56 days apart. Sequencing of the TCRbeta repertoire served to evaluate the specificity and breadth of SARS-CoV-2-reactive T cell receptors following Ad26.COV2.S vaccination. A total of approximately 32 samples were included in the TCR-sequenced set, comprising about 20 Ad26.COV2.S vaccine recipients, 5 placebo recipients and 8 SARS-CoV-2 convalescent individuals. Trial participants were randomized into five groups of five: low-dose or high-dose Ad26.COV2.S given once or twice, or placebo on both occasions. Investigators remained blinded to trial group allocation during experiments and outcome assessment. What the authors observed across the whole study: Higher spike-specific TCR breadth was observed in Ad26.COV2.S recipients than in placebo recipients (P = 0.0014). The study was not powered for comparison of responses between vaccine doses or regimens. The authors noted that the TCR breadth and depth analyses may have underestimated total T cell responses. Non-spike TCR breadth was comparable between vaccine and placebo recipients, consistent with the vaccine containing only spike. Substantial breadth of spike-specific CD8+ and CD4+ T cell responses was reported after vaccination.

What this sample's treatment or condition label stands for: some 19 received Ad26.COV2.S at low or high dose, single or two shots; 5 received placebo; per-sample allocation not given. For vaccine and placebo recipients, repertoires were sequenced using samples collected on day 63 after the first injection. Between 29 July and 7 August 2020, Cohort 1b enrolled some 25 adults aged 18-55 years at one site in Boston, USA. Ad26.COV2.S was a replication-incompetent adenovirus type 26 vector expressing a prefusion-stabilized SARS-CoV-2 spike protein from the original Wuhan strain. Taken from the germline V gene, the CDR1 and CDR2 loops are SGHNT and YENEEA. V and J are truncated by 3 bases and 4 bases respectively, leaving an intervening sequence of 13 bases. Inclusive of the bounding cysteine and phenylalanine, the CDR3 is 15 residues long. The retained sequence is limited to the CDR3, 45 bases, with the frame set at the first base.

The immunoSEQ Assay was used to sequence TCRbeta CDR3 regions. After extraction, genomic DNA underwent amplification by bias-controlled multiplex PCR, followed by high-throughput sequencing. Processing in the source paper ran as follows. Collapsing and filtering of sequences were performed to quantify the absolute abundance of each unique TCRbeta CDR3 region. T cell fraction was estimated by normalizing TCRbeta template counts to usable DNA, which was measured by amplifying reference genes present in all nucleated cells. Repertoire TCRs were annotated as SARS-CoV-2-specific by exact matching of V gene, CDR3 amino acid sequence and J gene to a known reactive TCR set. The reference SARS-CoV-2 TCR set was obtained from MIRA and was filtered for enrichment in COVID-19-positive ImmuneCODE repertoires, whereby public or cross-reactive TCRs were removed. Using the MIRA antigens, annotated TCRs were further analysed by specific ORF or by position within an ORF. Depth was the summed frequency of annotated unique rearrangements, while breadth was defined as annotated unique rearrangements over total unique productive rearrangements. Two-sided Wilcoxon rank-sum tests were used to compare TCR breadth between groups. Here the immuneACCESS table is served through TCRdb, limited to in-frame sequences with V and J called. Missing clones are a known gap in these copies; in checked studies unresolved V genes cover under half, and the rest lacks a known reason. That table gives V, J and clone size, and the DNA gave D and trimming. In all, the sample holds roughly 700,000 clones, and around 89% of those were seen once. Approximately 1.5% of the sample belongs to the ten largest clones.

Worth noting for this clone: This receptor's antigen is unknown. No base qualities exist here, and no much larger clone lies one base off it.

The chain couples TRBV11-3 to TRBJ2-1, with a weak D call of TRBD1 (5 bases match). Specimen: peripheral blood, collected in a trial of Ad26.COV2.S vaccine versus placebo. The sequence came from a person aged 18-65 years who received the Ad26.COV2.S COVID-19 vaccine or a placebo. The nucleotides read TGTGCCAGCAGCTTGGGATTTAGGGGATACAATGAGCAGTTCTTC. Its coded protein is CASSLGFRGYNEQFF.